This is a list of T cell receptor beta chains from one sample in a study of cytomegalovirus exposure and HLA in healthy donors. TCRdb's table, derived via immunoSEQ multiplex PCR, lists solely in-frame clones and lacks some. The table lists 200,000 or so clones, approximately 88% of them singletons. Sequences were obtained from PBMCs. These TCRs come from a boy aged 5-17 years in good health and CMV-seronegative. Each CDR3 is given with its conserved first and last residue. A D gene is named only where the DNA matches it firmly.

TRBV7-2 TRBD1 CASRWDRGRSGELFF
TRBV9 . CASSPHGGGTEAFF
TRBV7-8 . CASSLEVTTLLELQFF
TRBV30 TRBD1 CAWLGQGRAQSDF
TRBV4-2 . CASSQDGAGNTDTQYF
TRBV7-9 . CASSLRRLVVLSTGELFF
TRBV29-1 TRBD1 CSVEDRSYGYTF
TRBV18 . CASSPSQRNEKLFF
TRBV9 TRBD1 CASSVQGAGEKLFF
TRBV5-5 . CASSFSAGARTDTQYF
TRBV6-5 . CASSYRRGGGQPQHF
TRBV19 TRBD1 CASRLQGANEQFF
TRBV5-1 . CASSLPSYEQYF
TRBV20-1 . CSVGDAYEQYF
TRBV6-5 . CASSYTQNQPQHF
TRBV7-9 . CASSLEFRREGNTIYF
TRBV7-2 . CASSLGPGGETQYF
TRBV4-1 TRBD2 CASSPGGVLAGDYEQYF
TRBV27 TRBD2 CASSLAGVGDEQYF
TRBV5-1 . CASSVRWGGTEAFF
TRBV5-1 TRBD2 CASRTTSGVTYEQYF
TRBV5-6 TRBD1 CASSSPFLTGGTEAFF
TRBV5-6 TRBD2 CASSATLGRNEQYF
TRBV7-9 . CASSSGHYNQPQHF
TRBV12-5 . CASGRMDGGDTEAFF
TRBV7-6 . CASSLFGRTTYNSPLHF
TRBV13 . CASSLGLEAHGLHF
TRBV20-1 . CSSGWSNEQFF
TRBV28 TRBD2 CASSFRSQRGQETQYF
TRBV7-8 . CASSSGGETEAFF
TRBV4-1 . CASSQPLRGRQEKLFF
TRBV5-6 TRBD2 CASSLALAGVHEQYF
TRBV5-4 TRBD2 CASSGGGGMGGTDTQYF
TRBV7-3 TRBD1 CASSSGGGSGNTIYF
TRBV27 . CASSLTTGYYEQYF
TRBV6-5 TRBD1 CASSRGQGTSYEQYF
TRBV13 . CASSPTWGNTIYF
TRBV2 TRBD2 CASSPRLAGGSNEQFF
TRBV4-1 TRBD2 CASSPLPLLAGSSYEQYF
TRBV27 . CASSFSPGIYTYNEQFF
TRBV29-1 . CSVEGGGEQYF
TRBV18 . CASSPTPASSRGELFF
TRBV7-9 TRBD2 CASSSRLAVRDEQFF
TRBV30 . CAWSVRQARGGNTIYF
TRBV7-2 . CASSTRRGTEAFF
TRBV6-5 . CASTPVGGTEAFF
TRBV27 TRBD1 CASSPWTGGLGDQPQHF
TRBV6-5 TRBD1 CASSPISGGDGYTF